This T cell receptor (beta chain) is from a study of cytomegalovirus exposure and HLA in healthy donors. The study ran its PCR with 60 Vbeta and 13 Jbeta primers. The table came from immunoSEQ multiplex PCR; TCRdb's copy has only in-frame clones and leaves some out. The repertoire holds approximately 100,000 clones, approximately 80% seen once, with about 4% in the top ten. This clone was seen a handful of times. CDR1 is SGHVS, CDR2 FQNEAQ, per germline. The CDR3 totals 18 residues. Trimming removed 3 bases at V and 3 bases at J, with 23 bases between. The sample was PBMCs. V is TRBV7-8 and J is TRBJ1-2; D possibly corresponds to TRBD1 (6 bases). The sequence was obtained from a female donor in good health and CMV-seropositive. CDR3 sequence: CASSLKPSTGSHYYGYTF. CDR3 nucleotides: TGTGCCAGCAGCTTGAAGCCCTCAACAGGGTCCCATTACTATGGCTACACCTTC.